These T cell receptor beta chains were read from a single sample in a study of T cells after posttransplantation cyclophosphamide. Using immunoSEQ multiplex PCR, the repertoire was profiled, and TCRdb retains in-frame clones only, with some absent. In the table there are more than 15,000 clones, 84% of which are singletons. The source material was PBMCs, sampled more than 350 days after allogeneic stem cell transplant with calcineurin inhibitor and methotrexate. These receptor sequences come from a male patient aged 18-29 years who received an allogeneic stem cell transplant from a related donor, was CMV-positive, and had no GVHD. The graft donor may be the source of some T cells. Each CDR3 is given with its conserved first and last residue. D genes are given only for firm matches. Rows may omit the clone size; those that give it use once, few, many or a size class.

TRBD1 NA TRBJ1-5 TRBV30 CAFRTGTSNQPQHF TGTGCCTTCCGGACAGGGACGAGCAATCAGCCCCAGCATTTT
TRBD2 NA TRBJ2-7 TRBV7-9 CASSSQPGGAYEQYF TGTGCCAGCAGCTCCCAGCCGGGAGGAGCCTACGAGCAGTACTTC
TRBD1 NA TRBJ1-5 TRBV15 CATSRDGTASPQHF TGTGCCACCAGCAGAGATGGGACAGCTTCCCCCCAGCATTTT
TRBD1 NA TRBJ2-7 TRBV6-1 CASSIRTGSYEQYF TGTGCCAGCAGTATACGGACAGGCTCCTACGAGCAGTACTTC
TRBD1 NA TRBJ2-2 TRBV7-6 CASSSGTGGTGELFF TGTGCCAGCAGCTCGGGGACAGGGGGAACCGGGGAGCTGTTTTTT
TRBD2 NA TRBJ2-5 TRBV5-1 CASSLVGTTEETQYF TGCGCCAGCAGCTTGGTCGGGACTACGGAAGAGACCCAGTACTTC
NA few TRBJ1-4 TRBV5-1 CASSLAGELFF TGCGCCAGCAGCTTGGCCGGGGAACTGTTTTTT
NA NA TRBJ2-3 TRBV13 CASSLYSPGISTTTSTDTQYF TGTGCCAGCAGCTTATACAGCCCGGGAATCTCTACTACGACTAGCACAGATACGCAGTATTTT
NA NA TRBJ2-5 TRBV7-2 CASSLGAAQETQYF TGTGCCAGCAGCTTAGGGGCAGCACAAGAGACCCAGTACTTC
TRBD1 NA TRBJ1-1 TRBV7-2 CASSFGNRGFNTEAFF TGTGCCAGCAGCTTTGGGAACAGGGGGTTTAACACTGAAGCTTTCTTT
TRBD1 NA TRBJ2-6 TRBV4-3 CASSQGTGTGANVLTF TGCGCCAGCAGCCAAGGGACAGGGACTGGGGCCAACGTCCTGACTTTC
NA NA TRBJ2-7 TRBV5-6 CASSLLSSYEQYF TGTGCCAGCAGCTTGTTGAGCTCCTACGAGCAGTACTTC
TRBD1 NA TRBJ1-1 TRBV6-4 CASSESGGGFTEAFF TGTGCCAGCAGTGAGTCAGGGGGTGGTTTCACTGAAGCTTTCTTT
TRBD2 once TRBJ2-7 TRBV6-6 CASSWRLAGRDEQYF TGTGCCAGCAGTTGGCGACTAGCGGGAAGGGACGAGCAGTACTTC
NA NA TRBJ1-6 TRBV30 CAWSVLQGLNSPLHF TGTGCCTGGAGTGTACTCCAGGGGCTTAATTCACCCCTCCACTTT
NA NA TRBJ1-5 TRBV19 CASSTGQYSNQPQHF TGTGCCAGTAGTACAGGACAGTATAGCAATCAGCCCCAGCATTTT
TRBD2 NA TRBJ2-7 TRBV6-5 CATQTSETYEQYF TGTGCCACACAGACTAGCGAGACCTACGAGCAGTACTTC
NA NA TRBJ2-7 TRBV5-6 CASSLIPGSFYEQYF TGTGCCAGCAGCTTGATCCCGGGGTCTTTTTACGAGCAGTACTTC
TRBD1 NA TRBJ2-7 TRBV4-2 CASSFGQGGEQYF TGTGCCAGCAGCTTTGGACAGGGTGGCGAGCAGTACTTC
NA NA TRBJ2-3 TRBV5-6 CASSQYRYTDTQYF TGTGCCAGCAGCCAGTACAGATACACAGATACGCAGTATTTT
NA NA TRBJ2-3 TRBV28 CASSRTGDTDTQYF TGTGCCAGCAGTAGAACCGGGGACACAGATACGCAGTATTTT
TRBD1 NA TRBJ1-5 TRBV28 CASSRQGSSNQPQHF TGTGCCAGCAGCCGACAGGGGTCGAGCAATCAGCCCCAGCATTTT
NA NA TRBJ2-6 TRBV28 CASKQYERSGANVLTF TGTGCCAGCAAACAATACGAGCGCTCTGGGGCCAACGTCCTGACTTTC
NA NA TRBJ1-5 TRBV19 CASRPRTGHQPQHF TGTGCCAGTAGACCGCGCACAGGGCATCAGCCCCAGCATTTT
TRBD2 NA TRBJ2-5 TRBV7-3 CASSPSGRETQYF TGTGCCAGCAGCCCTAGCGGGAGGGAGACCCAGTACTTC
TRBD2 NA TRBJ2-2 TRBV5-4 CASSSGTSGRALSGELFF TGTGCCAGCAGCTCAGGGACTAGCGGGAGGGCCTTATCCGGGGAGCTGTTTTTT
NA few TRBJ1-3 TRBV13 CASSPQGTGNTIYF TGTGCCAGCAGCCCTCAGGGAACTGGAAACACCATATATTTT
NA NA TRBJ2-1 TRBV4-3 CASRLRGNLYSEQFF TGCGCCAGCAGGCTGAGGGGGAACCTCTACAGTGAGCAGTTCTTC
TRBD1 few TRBJ1-5 TRBV19 CASSIRAGGSRLAQHF TGTGCCAGTAGTATCCGGGCAGGGGGAAGTAGGTTGGCCCAGCATTTT
NA NA TRBJ2-7 TRBV5-1 CASSLVAYEQYF TGCGCCAGCAGCTTGGTAGCGTACGAGCAGTACTTC
NA NA TRBJ2-1 TRBV4-3 CASSQGLARIDSEQFF TGCGCCAGCAGCCAAGGCCTAGCGCGAATTGACAGTGAGCAGTTCTTC
TRBD2 once TRBJ2-3 TRBV19 CASMGGSADTQYF TGTGCCAGTATGGGCGGGAGTGCAGATACGCAGTATTTT
NA NA TRBJ2-3 TRBV7-3 CASSFAGSTTDTQYF TGTGCCAGCAGCTTCGCGGGAAGTACCACAGATACGCAGTATTTT
NA NA TRBJ1-1 TRBV5-4 CASSQQQRQVNTEAFF TGCGCCAGCAGCCAACAACAAAGGCAGGTTAACACTGAAGCTTTCTTT
NA NA TRBJ1-2 TRBV28 CASSDLIGTFYGYTF TGTGCCAGCAGTGACCTCATAGGGACTTTCTATGGCTACACCTTC
TRBD1 NA TRBJ1-4 TRBV4-1 CASSQVAGGNEKLFF TGCGCCAGCAGCCAAGTGGCAGGGGGAAATGAAAAACTGTTTTTT
NA NA TRBJ2-5 TRBV5-4 CASSLDVARQETQYF TGTGCCAGCAGCCTCGACGTAGCGAGACAAGAGACCCAGTACTTC
NA NA TRBJ1-4 TRBV7-2 CASSLARQGTFGTNEKLFF TGTGCCAGCAGCTTAGCGAGGCAGGGAACCTTTGGGACTAATGAAAAACTGTTTTTT
NA once TRBJ1-1 TRBV5-1 CASSLGGAAEAFF TGCGCCAGCAGCTTAGGCGGGGCGGCTGAAGCTTTCTTT
NA NA TRBJ2-5 TRBV7-8 CASSSKGNPKEAQYF TGTGCCAGCAGCTCCAAGGGGAACCCGAAAGAAGCCCAGTACTTC
NA NA TRBJ2-2 TRBV4-1 CASSQDSQGTGELFF TGCGCCAGCAGCCAAGATTCCCAGGGGACCGGGGAGCTGTTTTTT
TRBD2 once TRBJ2-3 TRBV11-1 CASSPGREPFTDTQYF TGTGCCAGCAGCCCAGGGAGGGAACCTTTCACAGATACGCAGTATTTT
NA NA TRBJ1-5 TRBV15 CATSRDRGGSTYNQPQHF TGTGCCACCAGCAGAGATCGGGGGGGAAGTACCTACAATCAGCCCCAGCATTTT
NA NA TRBJ1-6 TRBV14 CASSQLGGNSPLHF TGTGCCAGCAGCCAACTCGGGGGAAATTCACCCCTCCACTTT
TRBD2 once TRBJ2-2 TRBV5-4 CASSLGLADGELFF TGTGCCAGCAGCTTGGGACTAGCGGACGGGGAGCTGTTTTTT
NA medium-sized TRBJ2-7 TRBV21-1 CASSKGPGFGAYEQYF TGTGCCAGCAGCAAAGGCCCGGGTTTCGGCGCTTACGAGCAGTACTTC
NA few TRBJ2-7 TRBV7-9 CASGLRDNSYEQYF TGTGCCAGCGGTTTAAGGGACAACTCCTACGAGCAGTACTTC
TRBD1 few TRBJ1-1 TRBV28 CASSDSGQGDTEAFF TGTGCCAGCAGTGATTCGGGACAGGGGGACACTGAAGCTTTCTTT
NA NA TRBJ1-1 TRBV7-8 CASSTLSGVTEAFF TGTGCCAGCAGCACCCTGTCCGGGGTTACTGAAGCTTTCTTT
NA few TRBJ1-3 TRBV5-1 CASSLQAALSGNTIYF TGCGCCAGCAGCTTACAAGCAGCGCTCTCTGGAAACACCATATATTTT
TRBD2 NA TRBJ2-1 TRBV6-6 CASSYPTSGSGSEQFF TGTGCCAGCAGTTACCCTACTAGCGGGAGTGGGAGTGAGCAGTTCTTC
NA NA TRBJ1-1 TRBV5-6 CASSPDTRIPSEAFF TGTGCCAGCAGCCCGGACACTCGGATTCCGAGTGAAGCTTTCTTT
TRBD2 NA TRBJ2-7 TRBV7-3 CASSSSPGLASEQYF TGTGCCAGCAGCTCATCACCGGGACTAGCATCCGAGCAGTACTTC